Each of the 21 T cell receptor beta chains below was sequenced from the same sample in a study of blood T cells in healthy people across ages. A sample-barcoded 5' primer and a J-beta primer mix were used in a second PCR of roughly 6 to 11 cycles. MiXCR, run by TCRdb on the 5' RACE reads, gives a single entry per CDR3 protein. The repertoire holds 2 million or so distinct CDR3 sequences, with roughly 50% as singletons. Specimen: blood. These receptors were taken from a woman aged 40 to 55 in good health.

This clonotype was counted a few times. CDR3 coding DNA: TGTGCCAGCAGCGCAATGGGCAACAACAATCAGCCCCAGCATTTT. It is translated as CASSAMGNNNQPQHF. This chain joins TRBV7-9 and TRBJ1-5; D gene uncertain. Between the trimmed V and J ends, which lost 5 bases and 3 bases, there was a span of 14 bases. The germline gives CDR1 SEHNR, CDR2 FQNEAQ (reference sequence). The CDR3 loop spans 15 amino acids.

This chain connects TRBV4-3 to TRBJ2-1; D remains ambiguous. This CDR3 is 15 amino acids long. Germline CDR1 is LGHNA and CDR2 is YSLEER. Between the trimmed V and J ends, which lost 0 bases and 5 bases, there was a span of 11 bases. The DNA for the CDR3 is TGCGCCAGCAGCCAAGATTTAAGTCGGGACAATGAGCAGTTCTTC. This codes for CASSQDLSRDNEQFF.

The J gene is TRBJ2-3, the V gene TRBV5-5, with 8 bases identical to TRBD2. Germline CDR1 is SGHKS and CDR2 is YYEKEE (reference sequence). Trimming cost V 6 bases and J 3 bases; bases outside gene matches: 12. This CDR3 contains 16 residues. CDR3 nucleotides: TGTGCCAGCAACCCTGGGCATACGGGGGGGACAGATACGCAGTATTTT. Translated, it gives CASNPGHTGGTDTQYF. Using reference TRBV5-5 and TRBJ2-3 for the parts outside the CDR3, the full variable domain is DAGVTQSPTHLIKTRGQQVTLRCSPISGHKSVSWYQQVLGQGPQFIFQYYEKEERGRGNFPDRFSARQFPNYSSELNVNALLLGDSALYLCASNPGHTGGTDTQYFGPGTRLTVL.

This clonotype showed up just a few times. This chain joins TRBV29-1 and TRBJ2-5, with 9 positions matching TRBD2. Germline loops: CDR1 SQVTM, CDR2 ANQGSEA. The CDR3 totals 14 residues. With V trimmed by 4 bases and J by 5 bases, 8 bases remained unmatched. DNA for the CDR3: TGCAGCGTTGCCGGCGGGGGGGCCAAGGAGACCCAGTACTTC. Protein: CSVAGGGAKETQYF.

The chain joins TRBV7-8 to TRBJ2-7, with 7 positions matching TRBD2. The CDR3 extends over 14 amino acids. Germline V gives CDR1 SGHVS, CDR2 FQNEAQ. Trimming took 3 bases from V and 3 from J; bases not matched to a gene: 5. In DNA, the CDR3 is TGTGCCAGCAGCTTTCTAGCGGACGTCTACGAGCAGTACTTC. As protein: CASSFLADVYEQYF.

In this sample, this clonotype turned up a few times. The chain is built from TRBV28 and TRBJ2-7; TRBD2 matches at 10 bases. Per the germline V gene, CDR1 is MDHEN and CDR2 is SYDVKM. The CDR3 has 16 residues. Trimming removed 5 bases from V and 4 bases from J; junction bases left unmatched: 11. The CDR3 loop is CASSASGGANVYEQYF. The CDR3 DNA follows: TGTGCCAGCAGTGCCAGCGGGGGGGCGAACGTATACGAGCAGTACTTC. The whole variable domain, filled in from reference TRBV28 and TRBJ2-7, reads DVKVTQSSRYLVKRTGEKVFLECVQDMDHENMFWYRQDPGLGLRLIYFSYDVKMKEKGDIPEGYSVSREKKERFSLILESASTNQTSMYLCASSASGGANVYEQYFGPGTRLTVT.

The V call is TRBV2, the J call TRBJ2-4; D unclear. The J call is in doubt because the DNA end fits TRBJ2-7 better. This CDR3 has 15 residues. CDR1 and CDR2 from the germline V gene are SNHLY and FYNNEI. The CDR3 DNA sequence: TGTGCCAGCAGTGAATTTTCTACAGTCGACTACGAGCAGTACTTC. Protein sequence: CASSEFSTVDYEQYF.

V usage is TRBV5-1 and J usage is TRBJ2-1; 7 bases align to TRBD1. This CDR3 is 15 amino acids long. In germline, CDR1 is SGHRS, CDR2 YFSETQ. Trimming took 4 bases from V and 8 from J; bases not matched to a gene: 12. The CDR3 nucleotides read TGCGCCAGCAGCCCCGGGGACAGCACTTTGCATGAGCAGTTCTTC. Amino acid sequence: CASSPGDSTLHEQFF. The whole variable domain, filled in from reference TRBV5-1 and TRBJ2-1, reads KAGVTQTPRYLIKTRGQQVTLSCSPISGHRSVSWYQQTPGQGLQFLFEYFSETQRNKGNFPGRFSGRQFSNSRSEMNVSTLELGDSALYLCASSPGDSTLHEQFFGPGTRLTVL.

In its sample, this clonotype was seen a few times. The DNA of the CDR3 is TGTGCCAGCAGCGCCCGACAGGGGGCGACAACAGATACGCAGTATTTT. This encodes CASSARQGATTDTQYF. The gene calls are TRBV4-2 and TRBJ2-3, with TRBD1 identical over 10 bases. The CDR3 is 16 residues long. V lost 5 bases and J lost 3; bases outside the gene matches: 8. CDR1 and CDR2 from the germline V gene are LGHNA and YNFKEQ.

This clonotype has only a few counts. The rearrangement links TRBV12-3 or TRBV12-4 to TRBJ1-4, with 8 positions matching TRBD1. The junction had 8 bases not matched to a gene; V was cut back by 3 bases and J by 8 bases. This CDR3 is built from 15 residues. Here the CDR3 DNA reads TGTGCCAGCAGTTTTGCTACAGGGGGAGGGGAAAAACTGTTTTTT. Its protein is CASSFATGGGEKLFF.

This clonotype came up many times. The CDR3 nucleotides read TGCAGTGCTAGTCATCAGGGGTTTTCTTCAGATACGCAGTATTTT. Translating gives CSASHQGFSSDTQYF. The V and J genes are TRBV20-1 and TRBJ2-3, with D tentatively TRBD1 (6 bases). With 3 bases removed from V and 4 bases from J, the gap between germline ends came to 17 bases. The CDR3 spans 15 residues. Germline assignment: CDR1 DFQATT and CDR2 SNEGSKA (reference sequence).

This clonotype was counted a few times. This chain links TRBV6-5 with TRBJ2-7, with 7 bases aligning to TRBD2. Looked up from germline, CDR1 is MNHEY and CDR2 is SVGAGI. The V segment lost 2 bases and the J segment 1 base; nucleotides outside the gene matches: 5. This CDR3 spans 15 amino acids. CDR3 sequence: CASSYQARGSYEQYF. CDR3 sequence (DNA): TGTGCCAGCAGTTACCAGGCGCGGGGGTCCTACGAGCAGTACTTC.

Concerning this clonotype: A junction boundary mismatches the germline segment, possibly from a read error. The rearrangement links TRBV13 to TRBJ2-3, with 12 bases identical to TRBD2. The CDR3 runs to 16 residues. Germline V gene lookup returns CDR1 PRHDT and CDR2 FYEKMQ (reference sequence). The CDR3 nucleotides read TGTGCCAGCAGCCTCGGGACTAGCGGGTTCACAGATACGCCGTATTTT. Translated, it gives CASSLGTSGFTDTPYF.

The gene calls are TRBV7-2 and TRBJ2-1; perhaps D is TRBD1 or TRBD2 (6 bases each). Per the germline V gene, CDR1 is SGHTA and CDR2 is FQGNSA. The V gene lost 7 bases and the J gene lost 0 bases, with 13 bases spanning the gap. The CDR3 length is 15 residues. The chain's CDR3 is CASTVRGGSYNEQFF. The CDR3 nucleotides read TGTGCCAGCACTGTCAGGGGAGGCTCCTACAATGAGCAGTTCTTC.

This chain uses TRBV29-1 with TRBJ2-1; TRBD1 matches at 10 bases. The germline gives CDR1 SQVTM, CDR2 ANQGSEA. CDR3 length equals 15 residues. Trimming removed 7 bases from V and 7 bases from J; junction bases left unmatched: 13. The CDR3 reads CSATADRGLSNEQFF. For the CDR3, the DNA is TGCAGCGCGACCGCAGACAGGGGGCTATCAAATGAGCAGTTCTTC.

This chain's CDR3 is CASRPSGAREVGELFF. The CDR3 DNA sequence: TGTGCCAGCAGACCCTCGGGGGCGCGTGAGGTCGGGGAGCTGTTTTTT. The chain is built from TRBV12-3 or TRBV12-4 and TRBJ2-2, with D perhaps TRBD1 or TRBD2 (6 bases each). The ends were cut back, 6 bases at V and 7 bases at J, with 21 bases in the middle. The CDR3 runs 16 residues.

This sequence joins TRBV9 and TRBJ2-7; the D is unclear. The ends were cut back, 0 bases at V and 2 bases at J, with 15 bases in the middle. Looked up from germline, CDR1 is SGDLS and CDR2 is YYNGEE. The CDR3 extends over 16 amino acids. The CDR3 loop reads CASSVVRQAEPYEQYF. Here the CDR3 DNA reads TGTGCCAGCAGCGTAGTCCGGCAGGCCGAGCCCTACGAGCAGTACTTC. Based on the CDR3 plus reference TRBV9 and TRBJ2-7, the full variable domain is DSGVTQTPKHLITATGQRVTLRCSPRSGDLSVYWYQQSLDQGLQFLIQYYNGEERAKGNILERFSAQQFPDLHSELNLSSLELGDSALYFCASSVVRQAEPYEQYFGPGTRLTVT.

This sequence joins TRBV28 and TRBJ2-7; 8 positions match TRBD1. J gave up 7 bases and V 2 bases, and 13 bases lay outside the gene matches. This CDR3 spans 16 amino acids. CDR1 and CDR2 (germline): MDHEN, SYDVKM. This chain's CDR3 is CASSLRTGPPTREQYF. In nucleotides, the CDR3 is TGTGCCAGCAGTTTAAGGACAGGGCCCCCAACCCGGGAGCAGTACTTC.

This clonotype was counted a few times. The rearrangement links TRBV6-2 or TRBV6-3 to TRBJ2-5; no firm D call. The DNA matches TRBJ2-7 better at its end, which makes the J call doubtful. Per the germline V gene, CDR1 is MNHEY and CDR2 is SVGEGT. The CDR3 runs to 12 residues. This CDR3 is CASRRPSSEQYF. CDR3 nucleotides: TGTGCCAGCAGGAGACCCAGTAGCGAGCAGTACTTC.

This clonotype was picked up a small number of times. This chain joins TRBV6-2 or TRBV6-3 and TRBJ2-3; 11 nucleotides line up with TRBD2. V shed 0 bases, J shed 5 bases, and the junction held 4 bases outside the gene matches. Germline CDR1 and CDR2: MNHEY and SVGEGT. This CDR3 has 16 amino acids. The CDR3 sequence is CASSYSSSGGGDTQYF. CDR3 bases: TGTGCCAGCAGTTACTCGAGTAGCGGGGGGGGAGATACGCAGTATTTT.

The chain links TRBV7-2 to TRBJ2-1; weak D call: TRBD2 (5 bases). V lost 8 bases, J lost 10 bases, and 18 bases lay in between. The CDR3 has 13 residues. The V gene's germline CDR1 is SGHTA and CDR2 FQGNSA. The DNA for the CDR3 is TGTGCCAGCGGCAAAAACGGGATTCGAGAGCAGTTCTTC. Translating gives CASGKNGIREQFF.